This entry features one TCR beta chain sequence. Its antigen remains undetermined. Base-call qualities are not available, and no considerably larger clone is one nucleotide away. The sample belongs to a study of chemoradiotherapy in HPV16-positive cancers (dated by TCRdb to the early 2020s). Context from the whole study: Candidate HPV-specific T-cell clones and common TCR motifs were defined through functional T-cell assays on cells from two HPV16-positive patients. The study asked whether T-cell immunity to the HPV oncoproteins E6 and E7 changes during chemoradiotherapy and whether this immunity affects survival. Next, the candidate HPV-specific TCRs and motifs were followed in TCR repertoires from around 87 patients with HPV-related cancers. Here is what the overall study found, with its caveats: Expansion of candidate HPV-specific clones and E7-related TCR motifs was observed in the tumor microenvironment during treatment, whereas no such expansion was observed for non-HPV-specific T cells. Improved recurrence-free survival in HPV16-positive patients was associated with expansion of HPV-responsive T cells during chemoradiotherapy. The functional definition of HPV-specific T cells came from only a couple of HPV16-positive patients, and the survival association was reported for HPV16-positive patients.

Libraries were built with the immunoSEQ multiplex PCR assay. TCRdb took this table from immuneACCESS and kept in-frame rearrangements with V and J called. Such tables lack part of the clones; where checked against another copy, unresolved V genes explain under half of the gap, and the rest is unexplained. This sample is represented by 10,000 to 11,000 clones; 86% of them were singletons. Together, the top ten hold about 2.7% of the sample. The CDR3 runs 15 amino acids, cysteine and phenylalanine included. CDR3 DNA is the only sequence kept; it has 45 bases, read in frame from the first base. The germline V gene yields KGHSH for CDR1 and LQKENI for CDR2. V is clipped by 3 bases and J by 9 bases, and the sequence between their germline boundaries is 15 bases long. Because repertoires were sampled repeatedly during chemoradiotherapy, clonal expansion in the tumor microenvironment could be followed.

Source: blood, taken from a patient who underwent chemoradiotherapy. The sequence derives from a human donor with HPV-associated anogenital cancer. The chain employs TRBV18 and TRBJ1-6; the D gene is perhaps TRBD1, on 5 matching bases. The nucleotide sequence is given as TGTGCCAGCTCACCGGGGGAAGGAGGGGTTTCACCCCTCCACTTT. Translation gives CASSPGEGGVSPLHF.